Listed here are 32 T cell receptor beta chains from one sample, sequenced in a study. TCRdb re-derived calls from the RT-PCR reads in MiXCR, one entry per CDR3 protein. Of 650,000 to 800,000 distinct CDR3 sequences listed, around 14% are singletons. The sequencing sample was made of memory CD4+ T cells from blood. These receptors originate from a female donor in good health, serving as a healthy control.

This clonotype has more than one count but fewer than ten. This chain links TRBV7-2 with TRBJ2-5, with a weak D call TRBD1 (6 bases). Between the trimmed V and J ends, which lost 2 bases and 7 bases, there was a span of 11 bases. The CDR3 covers 13 residues. CDR1 SGHTA and CDR2 FQGNSA come from the germline V gene. The CDR3 sequence is CASSLMGAGTQYF. In DNA form, the CDR3 reads TGTGCCAGCAGCTTAATGGGGGCAGGGACCCAGTACTTC.

The gene calls are TRBV12-3 or TRBV12-4 and TRBJ1-5; D unclear. V was clipped by 3 bases and J by 3 bases, with 15 bases between them. CDR3 length: 16 amino acids. CDR3 nucleotide sequence: TGTGCCAGCAGTTTCGGACCATTAAGGAACAATCAGCCCCAGCATTTT. Translated, it gives CASSFGPLRNNQPQHF.

V and J are TRBV4-1 and TRBJ1-2; 7 bases fit TRBD1. The CDR3 has 14 amino acids. CDR1 and CDR2 (germline): MGHRA, YSYEKL. Trimming cost V 8 bases and J 4 bases; bases outside gene matches: 10. CDR3 bases: TGCGCCAGCGGTACCGGGACAGCGTCCTATGGCTACACCTTC. The encoded protein is CASGTGTASYGYTF.

This sequence joins TRBV3-1 and TRBJ2-7, with 9 bases fitting TRBD1. Germline CDR1 LGHDT, CDR2 YNNKEL (reference sequence). This CDR3 spans 15 amino acids. Trimming at V came to 2 bases and at J to 5 bases, leaving 7 bases not matched to a gene. CDR3 loop: CASSQPGQGRHEQYF. The CDR3 region has the DNA TGTGCCAGCAGCCAACCGGGACAGGGTAGGCACGAGCAGTACTTC.

The chain combines TRBV7-9 with TRBJ1-2; 7 bases are a match to TRBD1. After removal of 2 bases from V and 6 bases from J, the junction contained 6 bases not matched to a gene. The CDR3 has 14 residues. Germline V gene data show CDR1 as SEHNR and CDR2 as FQNEAQ (reference sequence). The CDR3 sequence: CASSLNQGDDGYTF. The CDR3 region has the DNA TGTGCCAGCAGCTTAAACCAGGGGGACGATGGCTACACCTTC.

This clonotype has more than one count but fewer than ten. The CDR3 DNA reads TGTGCCAGCAGTTTATTAGGGACTAGCGGGTTTCCCCCCTACGAGCAGTACTTC. This sequence encodes CASSLLGTSGFPPYEQYF. The chain carries TRBV27 and TRBJ2-7; 12 bases agree with TRBD2. The CDR3 has 18 amino acids. V was pared by 1 base and J by 2 bases, with 9 bases of the junction left unmatched. Germline CDR1 and CDR2: MNHEY and SMNVEV (reference sequence).

The chain has TRBV7-2 and TRBJ1-2, with 7 bases matching TRBD1. Germline CDR1 reads SGHTA; CDR2 reads FQGNSA. The CDR3 runs 14 residues. V lost 4 bases to trimming and J lost 11 bases; unmatched junction nucleotides: 13. This chain's CDR3 is CASSSTSQGKGYTF. As DNA, the CDR3 is TGTGCCAGCAGCTCCACCTCACAGGGGAAGGGTTACACCTTC.

The rearrangement joins TRBV5-4 to TRBJ1-2; weak D call: TRBD1 (6 bases). CDR3 length: 14 amino acids. The germline V and J ends were trimmed by 4 bases and 4 bases, with 14 bases remaining between them. Per the germline V gene, CDR1 is SGHNT and CDR2 is YYREEE (reference sequence). The CDR3 DNA reads TGTGCCAGCAGCCCGATGGGGGCCCGCTATGGCTACACCTTC. Protein sequence: CASSPMGARYGYTF.

This clonotype was detected ten times or more. The chain combines TRBV7-2 with TRBJ2-3, with 12 bases fitting TRBD2. The V segment lost 3 bases and the J segment 6 bases; nucleotides outside the gene matches: 7. The CDR3 spans 16 residues. Germline CDR1 and CDR2: SGHTA and FQGNSA. CDR3 region: CASSFQPSGRGDTQYF. The CDR3 DNA sequence: TGTGCCAGCAGCTTTCAGCCTAGCGGGAGGGGTGATACGCAGTATTTT.

V usage is TRBV29-1 and J usage is TRBJ1-4; possible D gene TRBD1, 5 bases. Trimming took off 7 bases at V and 0 bases at J, with 12 bases between the two ends. The CDR3 has 14 amino acids. Germline V gene lookup returns CDR1 SQVTM and CDR2 ANQGSEA. CDR3 protein: CSARGTATNEKLFF. The CDR3 nucleotides are TGCAGCGCCCGAGGGACGGCAACTAATGAAAAACTGTTTTTT.

This clonotype occurred a few times. The V gene is TRBV6-1, the J gene TRBJ1-1; possibly TRBD1 for D (6 bases). This CDR3 has 14 amino acids. Per germline, CDR1 MNHNS and CDR2 SASEGT. V was pared by 8 bases and J by 3 bases, with 16 bases between. CDR3 coding DNA: TGTGCCAGCGTCCGAGGGGGTGCGGACACTGAAGCTTTCTTT. Encoded protein: CASVRGGADTEAFF.

This clonotype was counted between two and nine times. V usage is TRBV27 and J usage is TRBJ1-4; unclear D gene. Trimming cost V 5 bases and J 8 bases, with 15 bases left between them. This CDR3 spans 14 amino acids. Looked up from germline, CDR1 is MNHEY and CDR2 is SMNVEV (reference sequence). DNA of the CDR3: TGTGCCAGCAGTCATAGGGCCAGCAGGGAAAAACTGTTTTTT. It codes for CASSHRASREKLFF.

The V call is TRBV20-1, the J call TRBJ1-4; TRBD1 aligns across 10 bases. The CDR3 length is 17 residues. The V segment lost 5 bases and the J segment 3 bases; nucleotides outside the gene matches: 12. Germline CDR1 is DFQATT and CDR2 is SNEGSKA (reference sequence). CDR3 coding DNA: TGCAGTGCTCGACCTTGGGACAGGGGAATGTCTAATGAAAAACTGTTTTTT. This sequence encodes CSARPWDRGMSNEKLFF.

In nucleotides, the CDR3 is TGTGCCAGCAGCTGGGGGTACGGACAGGGCGATACCGGGGAGCTGTTTTTT. Amino acid sequence: CASSWGYGQGDTGELFF. The chain couples TRBV7-8 to TRBJ2-2; 8 bases line up with TRBD1. In germline, CDR1 is SGHVS, CDR2 FQNEAQ. CDR3 length equals 17 residues. With V trimmed by 4 bases and J by 5 bases, 12 bases remained unmatched.

The chain couples TRBV5-1 to TRBJ1-1; D is perhaps TRBD1 (5 bases). CDR1 is SGHRS, CDR2 YFSETQ, per germline. The CDR3 has 14 amino acids. The V end was cut by 2 bases, the J end by 1 base, with 9 bases between. CDR3 in amino acids: CASSFGTSNTEAFF. The CDR3 nucleotides read TGCGCCAGCAGCTTTGGGACTTCGAACACTGAAGCTTTCTTT.

This clonotype has ten or more counts. The V and J genes are TRBV7-8 and TRBJ1-1; 8 bases map to TRBD1. There are 14 residues in the CDR3. Per the germline V gene, CDR1 is SGHVS and CDR2 is FQNEAQ. V lost 5 bases and J lost 3; bases outside the gene matches: 5. CDR3 in DNA: TGTGCCAGCAGCCAGGGGGCTAGGGACACTGAAGCTTTCTTT. Translating it yields CASSQGARDTEAFF.

This chain joins TRBV28 and TRBJ1-2; D unclear. Trimming took 8 bases from V and 3 from J, leaving 10 bases between them. The CDR3 is 12 residues long. Germline V CDR1 and CDR2: MDHEN, SYDVKM. DNA for the CDR3: TGTGCCAGCTGGAGGAAAGACTATGGCTACACCTTC. This sequence encodes CASWRKDYGYTF.

Only a few counts were recorded for this clonotype. The V gene is TRBV27, the J gene TRBJ1-2; 11 bases map to TRBD1. With V trimmed by 4 bases and J by 6 bases, 4 bases remained unmatched. Germline V gives CDR1 MNHEY, CDR2 SMNVEV (reference sequence). This CDR3 has 14 residues. The DNA of the CDR3 is TGTGCCAGCAGTTGGGGGACAGGGGGACATGGCTACACCTTC. It yields the protein CASSWGTGGHGYTF.

There are a few counts of this clonotype. The chain has TRBV10-3 and TRBJ1-1, with TRBD1 identical over 9 bases. The trim removed 4 bases at V and 1 base at J, leaving 4 bases unmatched. Germline V gives CDR1 ENHRY, CDR2 SYGVKD. The CDR3 is 15 residues long. The CDR3 is CAISGPGQGNTEAFF. As DNA, the CDR3 is TGTGCCATCAGTGGTCCGGGACAGGGGAACACTGAAGCTTTCTTT.

This clonotype has a handful of counts. This rearrangement joins TRBV5-1 to TRBJ2-1; D is perhaps TRBD2 (6 bases). Germline CDR1 and CDR2: SGHRS and YFSETQ. There are 15 residues in the CDR3. V gave up 4 bases and J gave up 1 base, with 12 bases separating them. The CDR3 spells CASSTGDRSYNEQFF. The CDR3 DNA is TGCGCCAGCAGCACGGGGGACCGATCCTACAATGAGCAGTTCTTC.

The gene calls are TRBV7-9 and TRBJ1-5; 7 bases line up with TRBD1. Trimming removed 4 bases from V and 3 bases from J; junction bases left unmatched: 6. Germline CDR1 is SEHNR and CDR2 is FQNEAQ (reference sequence). There are 15 residues in the CDR3. The CDR3 spells CASSSQGGNNQPQHF. DNA of the CDR3: TGTGCCAGCAGCTCCCAGGGGGGGAACAATCAGCCCCAGCATTTT.

This clonotype was detected only a few times. The rearrangement links TRBV6-2 or TRBV6-3 to TRBJ1-1; weak D call: TRBD1 (6 bases). V shed 7 bases and J shed 4 bases, with 13 bases lying between them. The CDR3 totals 13 residues. CDR1 MNHEY and CDR2 SVGEGT come from the germline V gene. The CDR3 bases are TGTGCCAGCACCCACACAGGGAGCACTGAAGCTTTCTTT. Translating it yields CASTHTGSTEAFF.

The V gene is TRBV7-9, the J gene TRBJ2-1; TRBD2 is a possible D gene (5 bases). V was clipped by 6 bases and J by 0 bases, with 21 bases between them. Looked up from germline, CDR1 is SEHNR and CDR2 is FQNEAQ (reference sequence). This CDR3 contains 18 residues. The CDR3 protein is CASSPQLEAGTSYNEQFF. The CDR3, as DNA: TGTGCCAGCAGTCCACAGTTAGAGGCGGGTACCTCCTACAATGAGCAGTTCTTC.

The chain employs TRBV28 and TRBJ2-1; TRBD2 matches at 9 bases. Germline CDR1 is MDHEN and CDR2 is SYDVKM. This CDR3 has 14 residues. Losses at the gene ends were 10 bases for V and 12 bases for J; bases not matched to a gene: 16. This CDR3 is CATVVGGRAGGQFF. The CDR3 region has the DNA TGTGCCACTGTTGTTGGCGGGAGGGCCGGCGGGCAGTTCTTC.

The CDR3 here is CSARDRAGESRNEQFF. The CDR3 DNA reads TGCAGTGCTAGAGATAGGGCGGGAGAGAGTAGGAATGAGCAGTTCTTC. The V gene is TRBV20-1, the J gene TRBJ2-1; 7 positions agree with TRBD2. The J segment lost 7 bases and the V segment lost 0 bases, leaving 12 bases of the junction unmatched. In germline, CDR1 is DFQATT, CDR2 SNEGSKA (reference sequence). This CDR3 has 16 amino acids.

The chain employs TRBV27 and TRBJ2-7; D gene uncertain. Germline CDR1 MNHEY, CDR2 SMNVEV (reference sequence). This CDR3 is built from 15 residues. V was pared by 2 bases and J by 2 bases, with 13 bases between. The DNA for the CDR3 is TGTGCCAGCAGTTTAGGCCAGAGTCATACCTACGAGCAGTACTTC. Translating gives CASSLGQSHTYEQYF.

The genes are TRBV7-9 and TRBJ1-2; 7 positions match TRBD1. This CDR3 has 12 amino acids. CDR1 and CDR2 from the germline V gene are SEHNR and FQNEAQ (reference sequence). Trimming at V came to 5 bases and at J to 6 bases, leaving 3 bases not matched to a gene. CDR3 DNA sequence: TGTGCCAGCAGCCGGGACAGCAATGGCTACACCTTC. As protein: CASSRDSNGYTF.

This clonotype was counted only a few times. The chain joins TRBV5-4 to TRBJ1-2, with 8 bases that match TRBD1. In germline, CDR1 is SGHNT, CDR2 YYREEE (reference sequence). V lost 4 bases and J lost 0; bases outside the gene matches: 11. The CDR3 has 17 amino acids. DNA of the CDR3: TGTGCCAGCAGCCCGGGGGGGACAGGTCCCTCTAACTATGGCTACACCTTC. It encodes CASSPGGTGPSNYGYTF.

This clonotype was counted ten times or more. The chain joins TRBV9 to TRBJ2-7, with 13 bases lining up with TRBD2. CDR3 length: 14 residues. Germline CDR1 and CDR2: SGDLS and YYNGEE. The V and J ends lost 4 bases and 4 bases, in that order; junction bases with no gene match: 2. The CDR3 reads CASSPGLAGYEQYF. In DNA, the CDR3 is TGTGCCAGCAGCCCGGGACTAGCGGGGTACGAGCAGTACTTC. Full variable domain (outside the CDR3, taken from reference TRBV9 and TRBJ2-7): DSGVTQTPKHLITATGQRVTLRCSPRSGDLSVYWYQQSLDQGLQFLIQYYNGEERAKGNILERFSAQQFPDLHSELNLSSLELGDSALYFCASSPGLAGYEQYFGPGTRLTVT.

A note on this clonotype: A much larger clone lies one base from this, so it may be a read error. The chain couples TRBV7-3 to TRBJ1-1, with no clear D. CDR1 is SGHTA, CDR2 FQGTGA, per germline. CDR3 length: 13 residues. The CDR3 DNA reads TGTGCCAGCAGCCCCTACCTGAAAACTGAAGCTTTCTTT. As protein: CASSPYLKTEAFF.

To note about this clonotype: Being one base from a much bigger clone, this may be a read error. The gene calls are TRBV20-1 and TRBJ1-5; the match to TRBD1 covers 9 bases. The DNA end is a closer match to TRBJ2-3, so the J assignment may be wrong. From germline, CDR1 is DFQATT and CDR2 SNEGSKA (reference sequence). CDR3 length: 14 residues. The CDR3 DNA reads as TGCAGTGCTACGCCGGGACAGGGCATCCTAGCCCAGTATTTT. Translation: CSATPGQGILAQYF.

This clonotype turned up a few times. This chain uses TRBV20-1 with TRBJ2-5; D assignment may be TRBD1 or TRBD2 (6 bases each). In germline, CDR1 is DFQATT, CDR2 SNEGSKA (reference sequence). V shed 5 bases and J shed 5 bases, with 18 bases lying between them. This CDR3 spans 14 amino acids. The CDR3 region is CSALLGGPRETQYF. In nucleotides, the CDR3 is TGCAGTGCTTTGCTAGGGGGGCCCAGGGAGACCCAGTACTTC.